Below, 15 T cell receptor beta chains from the same sample are listed, as sequenced in a study of blood T cell repertoires in COVID-19. TCRdb's copy holds only in-frame clones and misses some; the assay was immunoSEQ multiplex PCR. The sample carries 190,000 or so clones, 70% to 90% recorded once. Specimen: PBMCs or T cells enriched from blood (not recorded which). Receptors were obtained from a man aged 40-49 years who had recovered from COVID-19.

This clone has just a few counts. The V gene is TRBV5-1, the J gene TRBJ2-1; 11 nucleotides agree with TRBD2. The CDR3 totals 15 residues. The trim removed 4 bases at V and 3 bases at J, leaving 3 bases unmatched. Germline V gene lookup returns CDR1 SGHRS and CDR2 YFSETQ. CDR3 DNA sequence: TGCGCCAGCAGCCGACTAGCGGGATACTACAATGAGCAGTTCTTC. Encoded protein: CASSRLAGYYNEQFF.

The gene calls are TRBV5-1 and TRBJ2-1, with D maybe TRBD1 (5 bases). CDR3 length equals 16 residues. With 0 bases removed from V and 2 bases from J, the gap between germline ends came to 12 bases. The germline V gene has CDR1 SGHRS and CDR2 YFSETQ. Written as DNA, the CDR3 is TGCGCCAGCAGCTTGGAGGGCAGGGAAACCTACAATGAGCAGTTCTTC. Translation gives CASSLEGRETYNEQFF.

The chain uses TRBV7-3 and TRBJ2-3; D remains unclear. The V gene lost 5 bases and the J gene lost 2 bases, with 8 bases spanning the gap. The CDR3 totals 13 residues. Germline V CDR1 and CDR2: SGHTA, FQGTGA. This CDR3 reads CASSVTNTDTQYF. DNA for the CDR3: TGTGCCAGCAGCGTCACAAACACAGATACGCAGTATTTT.

The V and J genes are TRBV6-5 and TRBJ1-4; D gene unclear. Per germline, CDR1 MNHEY and CDR2 SVGAGI. V shed 8 bases and J shed 2 bases, with 15 bases lying between them. There are 15 residues in the CDR3. CDR3 DNA: TGTGCCAGCTCACAAGCCGGGTCCACTAATGAAAAACTGTTTTTT. It encodes CASSQAGSTNEKLFF.

The gene calls are TRBV5-8 and TRBJ1-5; the D is unclear. In germline, CDR1 is SGHTS, CDR2 YDEGEE. The CDR3 extends over 14 amino acids. Trimming left V 6 bases short and J 0 bases short, with 10 bases between. CDR3 sequence reads: CASTFQVSNQPQHF. The CDR3 nucleotides are TGTGCCAGCACCTTCCAGGTTAGCAATCAGCCCCAGCATTTT.

V and J are TRBV24-1 and TRBJ2-3; D is possibly TRBD2 (5 bases). V lost 3 bases, J lost 0 bases, and 18 bases lay in between. This CDR3 contains 18 residues. Germline-derived CDR1 and CDR2 are KGHDR and SFDVKD. The CDR3 DNA reads TGTGCCACCAGTGATCGGGCTTACATGGGAGCTAGCACAGATACGCAGTATTTT. Translating it yields CATSDRAYMGASTDTQYF.

The V call is TRBV7-8, the J call TRBJ2-5; weak D call: TRBD2 (5 bases). Looked up from germline, CDR1 is SGHVS and CDR2 is FQNEAQ. V lost 1 base to trimming and J lost 7 bases, with 10 bases between them. The CDR3 is 13 amino acids. The CDR3: CASSLDPEGTQYF. The DNA of the CDR3 is TGTGCCAGCAGCTTAGACCCCGAGGGGACCCAGTACTTC.

This sequence joins TRBV19 and TRBJ1-2; D is perhaps TRBD1 (6 bases). The ends were cut back, 6 bases at V and 2 bases at J, with 13 bases in the middle. Germline V CDR1 and CDR2: LNHDA, SQIVND (reference sequence). This CDR3 spans 14 amino acids. The DNA for the CDR3 is TGTGCCAGTAGGACTGGGGGCATAAACTATGGCTACACCTTC. Its translation: CASRTGGINYGYTF.

This rearrangement joins TRBV9 to TRBJ2-1; 7 nucleotides match TRBD1. CDR3 length: 14 amino acids. V lost 1 base and J lost 2; bases outside the gene matches: 0. Germline V CDR1 and CDR2: SGDLS, YYNGEE. For the CDR3, the DNA is TGTGCCAGCAGCGTACAGGGGGCCTACAATGAGCAGTTCTTC. Translating gives CASSVQGAYNEQFF. Combining the CDR3 with reference TRBV9 and TRBJ2-1 gives the whole variable domain DSGVTQTPKHLITATGQRVTLRCSPRSGDLSVYWYQQSLDQGLQFLIQYYNGEERAKGNILERFSAQQFPDLHSELNLSSLELGDSALYFCASSVQGAYNEQFFGPGTRLTVL.

V gene TRBV7-2 combines with J gene TRBJ1-4, with 11 bases matching TRBD1. V gave up 4 bases and J gave up 6 bases; unmatched junction bases: 4. CDR1 is SGHTA, CDR2 FQGNSA, per germline. This CDR3 is 15 amino acids long. For the CDR3, the DNA is TGTGCCAGCAGCTCCGGACAGGGGGCGCATGAAAAACTGTTTTTT. This gives the protein CASSSGQGAHEKLFF.

The chain has TRBV19 and TRBJ1-6, with 9 nucleotides matching TRBD1. Germline loops: CDR1 LNHDA, CDR2 SQIVND (reference sequence). The CDR3 is 15 amino acids. V was pared by 6 bases and J by 10 bases, with 10 bases of the junction left unmatched. Written as DNA, the CDR3 is TGTGCCAGTAGAATCCCGGGACAGGGATGGTCACCCCTCCACTTT. It specifies CASRIPGQGWSPLHF.

V and J are TRBV19 and TRBJ1-5; TRBD1 aligns across 9 bases. CDR1 and CDR2 (germline): LNHDA, SQIVND (reference sequence). V was clipped by 5 bases and J by 6 bases; unmatched bases: 2. The CDR3 loop spans 13 amino acids. CDR3 in DNA: TGTGCCAGTAGTCAACAGGGGGCTCAGCCCCAGCATTTT. It is translated as CASSQQGAQPQHF.

The chain joins TRBV29-1 to TRBJ1-2; no clear D. V was shortened by 0 bases and J by 2 bases, with 13 bases between the two germline ends. Germline assignment: CDR1 SQVTM and CDR2 ANQGSEA. This CDR3 is built from 15 residues. The CDR3 here is CSVEDHDLTNYGYTF. For the CDR3, the DNA is TGCAGCGTTGAAGACCATGACCTGACAAACTATGGCTACACCTTC.

The chain joins TRBV19 to TRBJ1-5, with TRBD1 matching over 11 bases. V lost 3 bases, J lost 4 bases, and 2 bases stayed unmatched. Germline CDR1 and CDR2: LNHDA and SQIVND (reference sequence). CDR3 size: 15 residues. CDR3 residues: CASSIGTGGNQPQHF. The CDR3 nucleotides are TGTGCCAGTAGTATCGGGACAGGGGGTAATCAGCCCCAGCATTTT.

This rearrangement joins TRBV3-1 (or the pseudogene TRBV3-2) to TRBJ2-3; 7 positions match TRBD1. The V gene's germline CDR1 is LGHDT and CDR2 YNNKEL (reference sequence). J gave up 2 bases and V 4 bases, and 9 bases lay outside the gene matches. The CDR3 totals 16 residues. The CDR3 DNA reads TGTGCCAGCAGCCCGGATCAGACAGGGTCCACAGATACGCAGTATTTT. This gives the protein CASSPDQTGSTDTQYF.